This T cell receptor beta chain was captured in a study of blood T cell repertoires in COVID-19. Study context: Acute and convalescent COVID-19 specimens originated in the United States, Italy and Spain. Sample material is recorded as cDNA or gDNA derived from T cells, B-cell-depleted T cells, or PBMCs.

Per the original methods: Amplification of reference gene primers provided the estimated nucleated cell counts. Repertoires were generated with immunoSEQ multiplex PCR, while TCRdb's copy carries only in-frame clones and drops some. D and trimming come from the DNA, and the V and J calls and clone size come from that table. Of 75,000 to 95,000 clones in the sample, approximately 83% are singletons; the top ten hold about 6.3%. Germline assignment: CDR1 SGHKS and CDR2 YYEKEE (reference sequence). The CDR3 length is 11 residues. The germline V and J ends were trimmed by 4 bases and 5 bases, with 7 bases remaining between them.

This clonotype originated in a man aged 55 to 69 with acute or convalescent COVID-19. What was sequenced was peripheral blood. The chain uses TRBV5-5 and TRBJ2-7; TRBD1 is a possible D gene (5 bases). The CDR3 protein is CASSQQDEQYF. As DNA, the CDR3 is TGTGCCAGCAGCCAACAGGACGAGCAGTACTTC.